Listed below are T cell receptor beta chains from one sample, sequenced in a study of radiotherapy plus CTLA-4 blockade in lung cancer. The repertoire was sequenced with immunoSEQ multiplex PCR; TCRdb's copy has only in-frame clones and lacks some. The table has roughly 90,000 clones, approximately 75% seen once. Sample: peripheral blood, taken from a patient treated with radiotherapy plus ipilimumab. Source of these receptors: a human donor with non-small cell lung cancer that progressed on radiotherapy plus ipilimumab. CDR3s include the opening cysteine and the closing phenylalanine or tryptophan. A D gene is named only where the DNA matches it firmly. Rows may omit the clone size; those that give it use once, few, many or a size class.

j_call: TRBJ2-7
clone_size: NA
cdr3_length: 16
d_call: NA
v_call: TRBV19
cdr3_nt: TGTGCCAGTAGTCCCCGAGGGGGCGGGGGTTCCTACGAGCAGTACTTC
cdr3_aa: CASSPRGGGGSYEQYF

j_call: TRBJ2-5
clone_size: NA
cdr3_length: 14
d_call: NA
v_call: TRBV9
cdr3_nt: TGTGCCAGCAGCGCCGGGGTCCCAAGGGAGACCCAGTACTTC
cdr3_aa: CASSAGVPRETQYF

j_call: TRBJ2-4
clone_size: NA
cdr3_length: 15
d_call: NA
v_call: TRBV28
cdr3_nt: TGTGCCACCAAAGAGGGGGAATTAGCCAAAAACATTCAGTACTTC
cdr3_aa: CATKEGELAKNIQYF

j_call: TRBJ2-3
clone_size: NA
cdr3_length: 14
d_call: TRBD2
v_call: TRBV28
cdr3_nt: TGTGCCAGCAGTTTAGCGGGGGGCACAGATACGCAGTATTTT
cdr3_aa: CASSLAGGTDTQYF

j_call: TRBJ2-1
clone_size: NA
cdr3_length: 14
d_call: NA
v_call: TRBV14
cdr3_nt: TGTGCCAGCAGCCAGGCTAGCGCATACAATGAGCAGTTCTTC
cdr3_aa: CASSQASAYNEQFF

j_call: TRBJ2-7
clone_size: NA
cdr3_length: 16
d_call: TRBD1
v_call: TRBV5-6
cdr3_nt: TGTGCCAGCAGCTTCGGACAGGGTTTGAGGGCCTACGAGCAGTACTTC
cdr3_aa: CASSFGQGLRAYEQYF

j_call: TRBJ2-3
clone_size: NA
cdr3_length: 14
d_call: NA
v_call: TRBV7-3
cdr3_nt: TGTGCCAGCAGCCCTAGTAGCGGCACAGATACGCAGTATTTT
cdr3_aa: CASSPSSGTDTQYF

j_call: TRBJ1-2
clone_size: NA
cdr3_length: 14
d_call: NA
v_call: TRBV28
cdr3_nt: TGTGCCAGCAGTCCAACGGGACTTAACTATGGCTACACCTTC
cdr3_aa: CASSPTGLNYGYTF

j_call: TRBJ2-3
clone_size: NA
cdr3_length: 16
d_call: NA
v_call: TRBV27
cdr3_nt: TGTGCCAGCAGTCCCCCTACCGGGAAGAGCACAGATACGCAGTATTTT
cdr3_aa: CASSPPTGKSTDTQYF

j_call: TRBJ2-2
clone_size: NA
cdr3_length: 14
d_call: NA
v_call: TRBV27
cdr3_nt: TGTGCCAGCAGTTCAGAAACGAACACCGGGGAGCTGTTTTTT
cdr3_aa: CASSSETNTGELFF

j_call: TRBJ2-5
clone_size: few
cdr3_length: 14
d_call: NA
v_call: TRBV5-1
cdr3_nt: TGCGCCAGCAGCTTTTCTGGGAATCAAGAGACCCAGTACTTC
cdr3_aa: CASSFSGNQETQYF

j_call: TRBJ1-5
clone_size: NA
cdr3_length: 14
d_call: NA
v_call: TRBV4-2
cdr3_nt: TGTGCCAGCAGCCAAGGAGCCGGCAATCAGCCCCAGCATTTT
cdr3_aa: CASSQGAGNQPQHF

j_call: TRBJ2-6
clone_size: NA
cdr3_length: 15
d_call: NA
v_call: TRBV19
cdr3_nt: TGTGCCAGTAGTATCGGTCACTCTGGGGCCAACGTCCTGACTTTC
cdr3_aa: CASSIGHSGANVLTF

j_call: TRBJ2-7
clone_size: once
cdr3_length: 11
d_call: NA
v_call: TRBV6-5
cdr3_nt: TGTGCCAGCAGGTATGGCTACGAGCAGTACTTC
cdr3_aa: CASRYGYEQYF

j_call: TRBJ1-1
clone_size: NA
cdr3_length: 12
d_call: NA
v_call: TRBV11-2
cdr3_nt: TGTGCCAGCATCCTACGAGGGGCTGAAGCTTTCTTT
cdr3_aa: CASILRGAEAFF

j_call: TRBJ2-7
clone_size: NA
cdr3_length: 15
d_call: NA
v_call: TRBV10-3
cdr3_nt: TGTGCCATCAGTGAAACGGGTGCAGATTCCTACGAGCAGTACTTC
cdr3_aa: CAISETGADSYEQYF

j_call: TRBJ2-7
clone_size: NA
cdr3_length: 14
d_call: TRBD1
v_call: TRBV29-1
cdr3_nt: TGCAGCGTCCTCGGACAGGGAGGTTCCTACGAGCAGTACTTC
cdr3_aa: CSVLGQGGSYEQYF

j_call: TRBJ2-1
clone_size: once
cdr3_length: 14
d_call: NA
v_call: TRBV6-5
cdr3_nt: TGTGCCAGACTGGACCGAGGCTCCTACAATGAGCAGTTCTTC
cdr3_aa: CARLDRGSYNEQFF

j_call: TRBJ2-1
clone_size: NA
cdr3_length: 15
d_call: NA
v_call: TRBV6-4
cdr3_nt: TGTGCCAGCAGTGAATCATGGTCCTCCTACAATGAGCAGTTCTTC
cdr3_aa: CASSESWSSYNEQFF

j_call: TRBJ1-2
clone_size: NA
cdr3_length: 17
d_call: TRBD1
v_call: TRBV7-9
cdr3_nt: TGTGCCAGCAGCTTAGCGGGGGGGACAGAAATGATCTATGGCTACACCTTC
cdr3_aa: CASSLAGGTEMIYGYTF

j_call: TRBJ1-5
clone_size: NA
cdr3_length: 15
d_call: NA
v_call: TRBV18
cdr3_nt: TGTGCCAGCTCACCCCCAGGCGGCGGCAATCAGCCCCAGCATTTT
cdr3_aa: CASSPPGGGNQPQHF

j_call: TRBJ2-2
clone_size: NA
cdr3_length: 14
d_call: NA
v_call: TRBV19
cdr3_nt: TGTGCCAGTAGTATAGGAAAGAACACCGGGGAGCTGTTTTTT
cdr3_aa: CASSIGKNTGELFF

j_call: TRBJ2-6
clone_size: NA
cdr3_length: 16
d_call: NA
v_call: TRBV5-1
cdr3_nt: TGCGCCAGCAGCTTGAGTGGAAGCTCTGGGGCCAACGTCCTGACTTTC
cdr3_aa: CASSLSGSSGANVLTF

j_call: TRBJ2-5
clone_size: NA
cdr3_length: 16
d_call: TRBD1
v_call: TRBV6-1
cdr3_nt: TGTGCCAGCAGTGGCAGGGGGCTAGGACTCCAAGAGACCCAGTACTTC
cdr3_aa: CASSGRGLGLQETQYF

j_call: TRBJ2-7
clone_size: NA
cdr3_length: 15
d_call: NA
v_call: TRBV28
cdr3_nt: TGTGCCAGCAGTTATACAGGGAATAGCCACTACGAGCAGTACTTC
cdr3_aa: CASSYTGNSHYEQYF

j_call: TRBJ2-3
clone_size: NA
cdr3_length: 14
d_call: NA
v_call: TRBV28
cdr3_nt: TGTGCCAGCAGTTTGTTCCAGGAACGGAATACGCAGTATTTT
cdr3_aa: CASSLFQERNTQYF

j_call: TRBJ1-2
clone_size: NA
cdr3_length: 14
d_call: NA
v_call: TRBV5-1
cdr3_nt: TGCGCCAGCAGCTTGAGGCAGGGAGGAGGAGGCTACACCTTC
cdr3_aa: CASSLRQGGGGYTF

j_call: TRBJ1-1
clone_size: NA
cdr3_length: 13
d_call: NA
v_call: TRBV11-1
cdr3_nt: TGTGCCAGCAGCTTGAAGGTAATCACTGAAGCTTTCTTT
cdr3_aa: CASSLKVITEAFF

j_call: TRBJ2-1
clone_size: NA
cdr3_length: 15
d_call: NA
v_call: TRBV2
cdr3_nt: TGTGCCAGCAGTGAGGACGTAGGCTCCTACAATGAGCAGTTCTTC
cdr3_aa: CASSEDVGSYNEQFF

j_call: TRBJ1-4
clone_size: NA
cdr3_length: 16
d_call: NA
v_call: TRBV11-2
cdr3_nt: TGTGCCAGCACCGAATCCCTTCGCGCCGGGAATGAAAAACTGTTTTTT
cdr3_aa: CASTESLRAGNEKLFF

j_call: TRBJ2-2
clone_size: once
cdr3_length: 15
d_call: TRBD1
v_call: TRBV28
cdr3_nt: TGTGCCAGCAGAGTGGGACAGGGCGAGACCGGGGAGCTGTTTTTT
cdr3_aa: CASRVGQGETGELFF

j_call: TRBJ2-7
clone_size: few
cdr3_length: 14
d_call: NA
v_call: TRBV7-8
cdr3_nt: TGTGCCAGCAGCTTAGTTTCTGGGACCTACGAGCAGTACTTC
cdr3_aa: CASSLVSGTYEQYF

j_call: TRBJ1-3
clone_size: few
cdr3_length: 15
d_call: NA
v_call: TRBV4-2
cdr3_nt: TGTGCCAGCAGCCAAGATAGGGAAACTGGAAACACCATATATTTT
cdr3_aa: CASSQDRETGNTIYF

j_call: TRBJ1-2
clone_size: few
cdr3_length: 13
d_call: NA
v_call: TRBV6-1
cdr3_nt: TGTGCCAGCAGTGTTCGGACAGCCTATGGCTACACCTTC
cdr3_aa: CASSVRTAYGYTF

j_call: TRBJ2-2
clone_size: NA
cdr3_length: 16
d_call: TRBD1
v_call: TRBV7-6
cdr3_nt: TGTGCCAGCAGCTTAGCGACAGGGGAATATCACGGGGAGCTGTTTTTT
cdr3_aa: CASSLATGEYHGELFF

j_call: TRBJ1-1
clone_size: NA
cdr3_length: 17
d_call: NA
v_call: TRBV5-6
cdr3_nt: TGTGCCAGCAGCTTGATGGGACTAGATATTTTGAACACTGAAGCTTTCTTT
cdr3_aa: CASSLMGLDILNTEAFF

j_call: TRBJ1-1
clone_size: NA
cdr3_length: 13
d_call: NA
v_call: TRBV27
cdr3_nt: TGTGCCAGCACAGGGACCGCGGGAACTGAAGCTTTCTTT
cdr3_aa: CASTGTAGTEAFF

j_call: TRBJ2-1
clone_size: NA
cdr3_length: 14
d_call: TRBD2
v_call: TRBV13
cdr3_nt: TGTGCCAGCAGCCTCCGTAGCGGGAGAAATGAGCAGTTCTTC
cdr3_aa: CASSLRSGRNEQFF

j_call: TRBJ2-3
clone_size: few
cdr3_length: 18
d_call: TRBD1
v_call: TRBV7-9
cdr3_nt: TGTGCCAGCAGCTTCCCGACCGGGACAGGGAAATCGGCAGATACGCAGTATTTT
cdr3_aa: CASSFPTGTGKSADTQYF